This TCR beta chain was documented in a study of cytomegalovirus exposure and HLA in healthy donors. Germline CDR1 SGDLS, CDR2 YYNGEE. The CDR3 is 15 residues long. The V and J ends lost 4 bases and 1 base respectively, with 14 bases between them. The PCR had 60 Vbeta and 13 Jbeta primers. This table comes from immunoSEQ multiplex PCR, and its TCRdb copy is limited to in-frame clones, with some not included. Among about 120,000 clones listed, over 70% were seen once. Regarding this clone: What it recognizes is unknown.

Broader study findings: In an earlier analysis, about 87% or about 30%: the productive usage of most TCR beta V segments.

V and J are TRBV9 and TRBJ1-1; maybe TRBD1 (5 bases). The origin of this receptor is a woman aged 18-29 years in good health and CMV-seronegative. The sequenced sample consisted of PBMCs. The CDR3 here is CASSPHPDRNTEAFF. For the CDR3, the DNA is TGTGCCAGCAGCCCGCACCCTGACAGGAACACTGAAGCTTTCTTT.